This TCR beta chain is drawn from a study of cytomegalovirus exposure and HLA in healthy donors. Study background: The 120 validation repertoires and the 666 first-cohort repertoires shared a platform, a later analysis reported.

Repertoires were generated with immunoSEQ multiplex PCR, while TCRdb's copy carries only in-frame clones and drops some. This table holds 75,000 to 85,000 clones, approximately 90% found once. Comment on this clone: No antigen is known for it.

CDR1 and CDR2 (germline): MGHRA, YSYEKL. The CDR3 is made up of 15 amino acids. V trimming: 2 bases; J trimming: 8 bases; junction bases outside the gene matches: 7. Overall study findings and caveats: The study listed some 160 cytomegalovirus-associated TCR beta chains. Subsequent analysis showed first-cohort TCR clusters tending to co-occur in more than 95 validation repertoires.

The V and J genes are TRBV4-1 and TRBJ2-1; 9 positions match TRBD1. Sample: PBMCs. The sequence derives from a man aged 30 to 45 in good health and CMV-seronegative. The CDR3 DNA sequence: TGCGCCAGCAGCCAATGGAGACAGGGGGTGCATGAGCAGTTCTTC. This encodes CASSQWRQGVHEQFF.